This T cell receptor beta chain was sequenced for a study of PD-L1 blockade in urothelial cancer. Looking at the study overall: Patients had been given 0 to 3 earlier chemotherapy regimens. The analyses of blood took place 3 weeks (second dose) and 6 weeks after treatment start. Peripheral blood specimens exhibited a median yield of about 150,000 T cells.

The time point here: pretreatment peripheral blood. Profiling relied on immunoSEQ multiplex PCR, and the TCRdb table lists in-frame clones only, not all of them. The sample contains tens of thousands of clones, around 87% of which appear only once. This clone was observed once. The sample was PBMCs, taken around atezolizumab (anti-PD-L1) treatment. The sequence derives from a man in his sixties with urothelial cancer.

As DNA, the CDR3 is TGTGCCAGCAGCTTACTCCAGGGACTGCAGTACTTC. Translating gives CASSLLQGLQYF. The chain carries TRBV7-8 and TRBJ2-7, with a weak D call TRBD2 (6 bases). The V and J ends lost 2 bases and 9 bases respectively, with 11 bases between them. This CDR3 comprises 12 residues. Germline V gene data show CDR1 as SGHVS and CDR2 as FQNEAQ.